Each of the 3 T cell receptor beta chains below was sequenced from the same sample in a study of T cells after yellow fever vaccination. MiXCR was run by TCRdb on the 5' RACE reads, yielding one entry per CDR3 protein. Of 170,000 or so distinct CDR3 sequences detected, roughly 6.2% appear once; the ten largest clones hold roughly 3%. The sample in question was CD4+ T cells sorted from PBMCs, obtained on the day of the first yellow fever vaccination. These receptor sequences come from a man aged 18 to 29 who received the YFV17D yellow fever vaccine.

This clonotype was picked up many times. The chain combines TRBV7-2 with TRBJ2-2; 8 bases map to TRBD1. J lost 4 bases, V lost 5 bases, and 6 bases had no gene match. Germline V CDR1 and CDR2: SGHTA, FQGNSA. CDR3 length: 15 amino acids. CDR3 DNA sequence: TGTGCCAGCAGCGGGCAGGGGGCGCGCACCGGGGAGCTGTTTTTT. Its protein product is CASSGQGARTGELFF.

This clonotype was detected many times. The chain carries TRBV6-2 or TRBV6-3 and TRBJ2-5, with 7 bases matching TRBD1. V gave up 8 bases and J gave up 0 bases; unmatched junction bases: 9. This CDR3 spans 15 amino acids. The germline V gene has CDR1 MNHEY and CDR2 SVGEGT. The CDR3 DNA is TGTGCCAGCTGGGGACAGTCCTCGTACCAAGAGACCCAGTACTTC. Protein sequence: CASWGQSSYQETQYF.

There are many counts of this clonotype. The chain uses TRBV5-1 and TRBJ2-5; D is possibly TRBD1 or TRBD2 (6 bases each). The CDR3 covers 16 residues. The V gene lost 0 bases and the J gene lost 4 bases, with 16 bases spanning the gap. The germline gives CDR1 SGHRS, CDR2 YFSETQ. CDR3 DNA: TGCGCCAGCAGCTTGGCCGGCCGAGGGGGAGGAGAGACCCAGTACTTC. It yields the protein CASSLAGRGGGETQYF.